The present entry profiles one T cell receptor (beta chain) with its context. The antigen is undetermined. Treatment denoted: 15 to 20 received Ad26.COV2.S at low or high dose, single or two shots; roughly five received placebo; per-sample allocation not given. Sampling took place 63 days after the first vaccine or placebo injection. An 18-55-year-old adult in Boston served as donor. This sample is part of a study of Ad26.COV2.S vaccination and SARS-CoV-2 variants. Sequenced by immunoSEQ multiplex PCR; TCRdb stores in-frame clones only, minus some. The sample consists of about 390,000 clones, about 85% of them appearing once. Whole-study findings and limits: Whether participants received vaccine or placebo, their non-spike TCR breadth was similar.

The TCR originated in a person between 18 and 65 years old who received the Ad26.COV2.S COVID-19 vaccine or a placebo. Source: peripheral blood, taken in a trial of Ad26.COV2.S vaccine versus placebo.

The CDR3 DNA sequence: TGTGCCAGCAGCTTCAACCTACAGCAACACTATGGCTACACCTTC. Translation: CASSFNLQQHYGYTF. This chain uses TRBV7-9 with TRBJ1-2; no reliable D call. Germline CDR1 reads SEHNR; CDR2 reads FQNEAQ (reference sequence). The V and J ends lost 3 bases and 3 bases respectively, with 14 bases between them. The CDR3 runs to 15 residues.